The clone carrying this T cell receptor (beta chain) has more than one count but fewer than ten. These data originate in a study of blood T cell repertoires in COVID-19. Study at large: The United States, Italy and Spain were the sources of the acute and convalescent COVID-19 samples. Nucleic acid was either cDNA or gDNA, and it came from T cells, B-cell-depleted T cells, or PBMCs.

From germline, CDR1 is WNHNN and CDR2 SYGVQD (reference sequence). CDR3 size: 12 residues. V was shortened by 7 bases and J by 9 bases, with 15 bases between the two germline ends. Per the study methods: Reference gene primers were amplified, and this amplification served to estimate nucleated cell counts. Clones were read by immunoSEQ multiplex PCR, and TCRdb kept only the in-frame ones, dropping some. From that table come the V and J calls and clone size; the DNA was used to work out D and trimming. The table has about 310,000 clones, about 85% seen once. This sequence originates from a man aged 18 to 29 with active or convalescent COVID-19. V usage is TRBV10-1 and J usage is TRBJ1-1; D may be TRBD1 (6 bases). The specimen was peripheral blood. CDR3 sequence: CASTGDRRKAFF. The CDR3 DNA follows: TGCGCCAGCACCGGAGACAGGAGGAAAGCTTTCTTT.